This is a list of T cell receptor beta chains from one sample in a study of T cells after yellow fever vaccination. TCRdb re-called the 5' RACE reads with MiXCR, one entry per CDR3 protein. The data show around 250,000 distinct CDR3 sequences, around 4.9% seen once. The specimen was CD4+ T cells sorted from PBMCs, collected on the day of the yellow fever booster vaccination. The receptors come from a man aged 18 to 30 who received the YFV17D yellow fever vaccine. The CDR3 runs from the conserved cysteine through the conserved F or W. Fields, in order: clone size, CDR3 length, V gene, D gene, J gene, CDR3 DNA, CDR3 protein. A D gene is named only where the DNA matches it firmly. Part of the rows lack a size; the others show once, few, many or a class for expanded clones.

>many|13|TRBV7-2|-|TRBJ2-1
TGTGCCAGCCGACTGGGGGGCTACAATGAGCAGTTCTTC
CASRLGGYNEQFF
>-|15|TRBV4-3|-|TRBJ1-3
TGCGCCAGCAGCCAAGAATGGGGGGCCGGAAACACCATATATTTT
CASSQEWGAGNTIYF
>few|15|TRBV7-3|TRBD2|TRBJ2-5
TGTGCCAGCAGCTTGATGTCGGGGGGGCGGGAGACCCAGTACTTC
CASSLMSGGRETQYF
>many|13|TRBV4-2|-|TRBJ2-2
TGTGCCAGCAGCCAAGTAGGGTCCGGGGAGCTGTTTTTT
CASSQVGSGELFF
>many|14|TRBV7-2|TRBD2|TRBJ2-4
TGTGCCAGCAGCCGGGCCCCTAGCGGGGACATTCAGTACTTC
CASSRAPSGDIQYF
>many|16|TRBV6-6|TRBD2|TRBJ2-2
TGTGCCAGCAGTTATACTGGACTAGCTATTCCCGGGGAGCTGTTTTTT
CASSYTGLAIPGELFF
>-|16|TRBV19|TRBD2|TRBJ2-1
TGTGCCAGTAGTCCCCTTTCTAGCGGGGGATACAATGAGCAGTTCTTC
CASSPLSSGGYNEQFF
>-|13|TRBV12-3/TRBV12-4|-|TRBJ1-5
TGTGCCAGCAGCCCAAGGGTGAATCAGCCCCAGCATTTT
CASSPRVNQPQHF
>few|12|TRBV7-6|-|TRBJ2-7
TGTGCCAGCAGCCATTGGAACTACGAGCAGTACTTC
CASSHWNYEQYF
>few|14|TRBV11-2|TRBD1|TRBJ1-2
TGTGCCAGCAGCTTATTGGGACAGGGCTATGGCTACACCTTC
CASSLLGQGYGYTF
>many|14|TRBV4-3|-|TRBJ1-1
TGCGCCAGCAGCCAAGATCCAGAGGCAACTGAAGCTTTCTTT
CASSQDPEATEAFF
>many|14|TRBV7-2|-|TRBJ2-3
TGTGCCAGCAGTAGTGGGATTAGCACGGATACGCAGTATTTT
CASSSGISTDTQYF
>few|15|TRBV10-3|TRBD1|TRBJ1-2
TGTGCCATCAGGGCAACAGGGGGGGGAAACTATGGCTACACCTTC
CAIRATGGGNYGYTF
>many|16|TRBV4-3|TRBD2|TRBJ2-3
TGCGCCAGCAGCCAAGATCAGCGGGGGGCCTCAGATACGCAGTATTTT
CASSQDQRGASDTQYF
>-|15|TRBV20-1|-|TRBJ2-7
TGCAGTGCTAGAGATCGCAGACTAACCCCCTACGAGCAGTACTTC
CSARDRRLTPYEQYF
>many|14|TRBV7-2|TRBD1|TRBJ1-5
TGTGCCAGCAGCCCGAACAGGGGGCATCAGCCCCAGCATTTT
CASSPNRGHQPQHF